This TCR beta chain stems from a study of T-cell reconstitution after alpha-beta-depleted transplantation in children (dated by TCRdb to 2016 to 2017). Study-level background: Using TCR repertoire profiling, the study quantitatively followed how T-cell immune reconstitution unfolded in children after TCRalphabeta/CD19-depleted allogeneic hematopoietic cell transplantation.

Library creation used PCR. This sample was sequenced with an Illumina HiSeq 2500. TCR library preparation used molecular barcoding, with unique molecular identifiers applied to normalize quantification of the TCRbeta repertoire. The public reads were run again by TCRdb, first through fastp at Q25 and then through MiXCR, and only productive beta chains were kept. One record per CDR3 amino acid sequence lists the most common genes and DNA. A total of 440,000 or so distinct CDR3 sequences appear in this sample, roughly a tenth of them only once. 4.5% to 6.5% of the sample lies in the top ten. Its CDR3 holds 14 amino acids, cysteine through phenylalanine. The kept DNA is CDR3 alone, 42 bases in frame from the first base. V lost 3 bases and J lost 5 bases, and the count of bases not matched to a germline gene is 6. This clonotype was observed a handful of times. Its antigen is unknown. Within one base of it there is no much larger clone, and no base qualities were kept.

The TCR comes from a human donor who donated a stem cell graft to a child with acute myeloid leukemia. The rearranged chain carries TRBV12-3 or TRBV12-4 and TRBJ2-5, with 7 bases aligning to TRBD1. The starting material was PBMCs from the stem cell graft donor, obtained from the stem cell graft. The CDR3 region reads CASSLGQPGETQYF. The sequenced DNA: TGTGCCAGCAGTTTGGGACAGCCTGGTGAGACCCAGTACTTC.